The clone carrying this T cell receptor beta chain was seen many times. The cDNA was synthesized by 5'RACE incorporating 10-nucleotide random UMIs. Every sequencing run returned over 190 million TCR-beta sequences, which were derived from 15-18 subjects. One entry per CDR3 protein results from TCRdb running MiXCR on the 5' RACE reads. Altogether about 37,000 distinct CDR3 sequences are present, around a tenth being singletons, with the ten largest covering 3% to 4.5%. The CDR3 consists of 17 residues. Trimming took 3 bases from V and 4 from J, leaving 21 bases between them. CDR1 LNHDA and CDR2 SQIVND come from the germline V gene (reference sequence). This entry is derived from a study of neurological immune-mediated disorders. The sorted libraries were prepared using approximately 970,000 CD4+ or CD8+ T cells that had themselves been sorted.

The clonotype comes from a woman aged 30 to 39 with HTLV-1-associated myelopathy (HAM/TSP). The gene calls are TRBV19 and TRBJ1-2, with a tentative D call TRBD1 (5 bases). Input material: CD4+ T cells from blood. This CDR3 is CASSMHLRDREFYGYTF. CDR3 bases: TGTGCCAGTAGTATGCACCTCCGGGACCGCGAATTCTATGGCTACACCTTC.